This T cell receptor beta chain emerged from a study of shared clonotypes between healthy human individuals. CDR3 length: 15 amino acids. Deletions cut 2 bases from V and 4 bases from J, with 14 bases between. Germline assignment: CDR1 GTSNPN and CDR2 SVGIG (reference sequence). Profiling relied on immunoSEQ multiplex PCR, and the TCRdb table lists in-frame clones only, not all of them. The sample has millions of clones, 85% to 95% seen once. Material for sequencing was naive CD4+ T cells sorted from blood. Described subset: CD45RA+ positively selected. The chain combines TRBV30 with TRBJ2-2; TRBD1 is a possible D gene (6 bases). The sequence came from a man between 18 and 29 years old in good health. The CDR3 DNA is TGTGCCTGGAGTCCAAACAGGGTGCGCACCGGGGAGCTGTTTTTT. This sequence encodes CAWSPNRVRTGELFF.